The TCR beta chain described here comes from a study of blood T cell repertoires in COVID-19. In the study overall: Spain, Italy and the United States supplied samples that represented acute and convalescent COVID-19. PBMCs, B-cell-depleted T cells, or T cells provided the cDNA or gDNA that made up the material.

Seattle participants joined during active infection and were tracked over time. Data came from immunoSEQ multiplex PCR; TCRdb stores just in-frame clones and leaves some out. Among about 370,000 clones, 80% to 90% were seen once, and the ten largest hold under 11%. The CDR3 is 12 amino acids. The V gene lost 2 bases and the J gene lost 6 bases, with 6 bases spanning the gap. Germline loops: CDR1 SGHDN, CDR2 FVKESK. The TCR comes from a woman between 25 and 40 years old with COVID-19, enrolled during active disease. The sample consisted of peripheral blood. This chain links TRBV14 with TRBJ2-3; no clear D gene. The CDR3 spells CASSQIFDTQYF. CDR3 DNA sequence: TGTGCCAGCAGCCAAATCTTTGATACGCAGTATTTT.